The 29 T cell receptor beta chains below all came from one sample that was sequenced in a study of T cell responses to AZD1222 COVID-19 vaccine. The data were produced by immunoSEQ multiplex PCR, yet TCRdb's version contains in-frame clones alone and is incomplete. The sample comprises about 74,000 clones, 85% to 95% of which are singletons, and 6.5% to 9.5% rests with the top ten. The sample in question was peripheral blood, obtained 28 days after the second AZD1222 dose. These receptor sequences come from an adult who received the AZD1222 COVID-19 vaccine.

The chain has TRBV11-1 and TRBJ2-1; 9 bases fit TRBD1. The ends lost 4 bases at V and 5 bases at J; junction bases unmatched: 3. This CDR3 is built from 14 residues. Germline values: CDR1 SGHAT, CDR2 FQDESV (reference sequence). The CDR3 sequence is CASSSGQGNNEQFF. The DNA of the CDR3 is TGTGCCAGCAGCTCCGGACAGGGGAACAATGAGCAGTTCTTC. Complete variable domain (other parts from reference TRBV11-1 and TRBJ2-1): EAEVAQSPRYKITEKSQAVAFWCDPISGHATLYWYRQILGQGPELLVQFQDESVVDDSQLPKDRFSAERLKGVDSTLKIQPAELGDSAMYLCASSSGQGNNEQFFGPGTRLTVL.

The chain is built from TRBV19 and TRBJ2-1, with 8 bases that match TRBD2. The CDR3 contains 15 residues. CDR1 LNHDA and CDR2 SQIVND come from the germline V gene (reference sequence). After removal of 9 bases from V and 6 bases from J, the junction contained 13 bases not matched to a gene. CDR3 sequence: CASQPLAGPTNEQFF. CDR3 nucleotides: TGTGCCAGCCAGCCCTTAGCGGGGCCCACCAATGAGCAGTTCTTC.

In its sample, this clone was seen once. The V gene is TRBV5-4, the J gene TRBJ2-5, with 12 positions matching TRBD2. Germline V lookup: CDR1 SGHNT, CDR2 YYREEE (reference sequence). V was clipped by 4 bases and J by 2 bases; unmatched bases: 3. This CDR3 region has 15 residues. This CDR3 reads CASSKGTSGQETQYF. CDR3 DNA: TGTGCCAGCAGCAAAGGGACTAGCGGGCAAGAGACCCAGTACTTC.

The J gene is TRBJ1-6, the V gene TRBV21-1; no DNA check was done on the table's D call, TRBD1. TRBV21-1 is given as a pseudogene. The CDR3 is made up of 20 amino acids. CDR3 DNA: TGTGCCAGCAGCACTTTACCCGAGGACAGGGGAACCCTTTATAATTCACCCCTCCACTTT. This translates into CASSTLPEDRGTLYNSPLHF.

The rearrangement uses TRBV10-3 and TRBJ2-3, with D perhaps matching TRBD2 (7 bases). CDR3 length: 16 residues. The germline gives CDR1 ENHRY, CDR2 SYGVKD. Trimming stripped 3 bases from V and 3 bases from J, with 16 bases between. CDR3 amino acids: CAISDPRGRETDTQYF. The CDR3 nucleotides are TGTGCCATCAGTGACCCCCGGGGGCGGGAGACAGATACGCAGTATTTT.

The rearrangement joins TRBV3-1 (or the pseudogene TRBV3-2) to TRBJ2-7; TRBD2 agrees at 8 bases. The CDR3 consists of 18 residues. Germline V gene data show CDR1 as LGHDT and CDR2 as YNNKEL (reference sequence). V lost 4 bases to trimming and J lost 0 bases; unmatched junction nucleotides: 14. The CDR3 DNA reads as TGTGCCAGCAGCCGCCGGGGGACCGGGACTAGGGGCTCCTACGAGCAGTACTTC. This translates into CASSRRGTGTRGSYEQYF.

This clone appeared once. The V and J genes are TRBV19 and TRBJ1-4, with a weak D call TRBD1 (5 bases). The V end was cut by 7 bases, the J end by 4 bases, with 16 bases between. CDR1 is LNHDA and CDR2 is SQIVND in the germline V gene (reference sequence). The CDR3 has 15 amino acids. The CDR3 nucleotides are TGTGCCAGTATGGGACTGACAAGACTTAATGAAAAACTGTTTTTT. Translating gives CASMGLTRLNEKLFF.

The rearrangement joins TRBV6-5 to TRBJ2-6; 7 bases align to TRBD1. Germline assignment: CDR1 MNHEY and CDR2 SVGAGI. The trim removed 5 bases at V and 2 bases at J, leaving 3 bases unmatched. The CDR3 consists of 15 residues. In DNA, the CDR3 is TGTGCCAGCAGTAACGACAGGGCTGGGGCCAACGTCCTGACTTTC. Amino acid sequence: CASSNDRAGANVLTF.

The chain recombines TRBV5-1 with TRBJ2-3, with D maybe TRBD1 (6 bases). Trimming removed 3 bases from V and 2 bases from J, with 16 bases in between. Per germline, CDR1 SGHRS and CDR2 YFSETQ. There are 16 residues in the CDR3. The CDR3 is CASSSDGQRYTDTQYF. CDR3 coding DNA: TGCGCCAGCAGCTCAGACGGACAGAGATACACAGATACGCAGTATTTT.

This clone was counted a single time. The V call is TRBV7-3, the J call TRBJ2-2; TRBD1 is a possible D gene (5 bases). The V and J ends lost 5 bases and 7 bases respectively, with 17 bases between them. CDR3 length: 15 residues. Germline CDR1 is SGHTA and CDR2 is FQGTGA. CDR3 sequence reads: CASSTQPQGVGELFF. Written as DNA, the CDR3 is TGTGCCAGCAGCACCCAGCCTCAGGGCGTCGGGGAGCTGTTTTTT.

J is TRBJ2-1 and V is TRBV28; D remains ambiguous. Germline lookup yields CDR1 MDHEN and CDR2 SYDVKM. V lost 7 bases, J lost 6 bases, and 16 bases lay in between. The CDR3 sequence is 14 residues long. Here the CDR3 reads CASKAPSWGNEQFF. Written as DNA, the CDR3 is TGTGCCAGCAAGGCCCCGTCGTGGGGCAATGAGCAGTTCTTC.

The chain combines TRBV24-1 with TRBJ2-2, with 10 positions matching TRBD2. This CDR3 comprises 16 residues. In germline, CDR1 is KGHDR, CDR2 SFDVKD. V shed 6 bases and J 5 bases; nucleotides not matched to a gene: 8. The chain's CDR3 is CATSRTASGRTGELFF. The DNA of the CDR3 is TGTGCCACCAGTAGGACCGCTAGCGGGAGAACCGGGGAGCTGTTTTTT.

A few counts support this clone. The J gene is TRBJ1-1, the V gene TRBV6-6; D might be TRBD1 (5 bases). Germline lookup yields CDR1 MNHNY and CDR2 SVGAGI (reference sequence). This CDR3 contains 17 residues. V gave up 5 bases and J gave up 0 bases, with 19 bases separating them. The CDR3, as DNA: TGTGCCAGCAGTCCCCCCCCGGGACCCATCATGAACACTGAAGCTTTCTTT. The encoded protein is CASSPPPGPIMNTEAFF.

The chain uses TRBV5-5 and TRBJ2-1; weak D call: TRBD2 (7 bases). CDR3 length equals 16 residues. Germline CDR1 SGHKS, CDR2 YYEKEE (reference sequence). V was cut by 1 base and J by 8 bases, with 19 bases left in between. CDR3 nucleotides: TGTGCCAGCAGCTTGTCCGGGGGGCGGCGATGGGATGAGCAGTTCTTC. Its translation is CASSLSGGRRWDEQFF.

CDR3 nucleotides: TGTGCCGCTACTGGGGACAACTCGGGGACTGAAGCTTTCTTT. Protein: CAATGDNSGTEAFF. This chain uses TRBV10-3 with TRBJ1-1; possible D gene TRBD1, 6 bases. This CDR3 has 14 residues. The V end lost 11 bases, the J end lost 5 bases, and 21 bases lay between the germline ends. Germline CDR1 is ENHRY and CDR2 is SYGVKD.

The rearrangement joins TRBV18 to TRBJ2-7, with 12 bases that match TRBD1. Germline CDR1 KGHSH, CDR2 LQKENI. After removal of 3 bases from V and 5 bases from J, the junction contained 8 bases not matched to a gene. The CDR3 runs to 16 residues. This chain's CDR3 is CASSPTAGTGGDEQYF. The CDR3 DNA sequence: TGTGCCAGCTCACCGACTGCCGGGACAGGGGGCGACGAGCAGTACTTC.

V and J are TRBV2 and TRBJ1-2, with 7 bases that match TRBD1. V shed 3 bases, J shed 4 bases, and the junction held 2 bases outside the gene matches. Germline lookup yields CDR1 SNHLY and CDR2 FYNNEI. The CDR3 is 13 residues long. The CDR3 sequence: CASSDRTGYGYTF. CDR3 coding DNA: TGTGCCAGCAGTGACCGGACAGGCTATGGCTACACCTTC.

This chain joins TRBV29-1 and TRBJ2-3; TRBD1 might be the D (6 bases). In germline, CDR1 is SQVTM, CDR2 ANQGSEA. The germline V and J ends were trimmed by 5 bases and 0 bases, with 15 bases remaining between them. CDR3 length equals 15 residues. DNA of the CDR3: TGCAGCGTTTATTTAGACAGGTTTAGCACAGATACGCAGTATTTT. As protein: CSVYLDRFSTDTQYF.

The CDR3 loop reads CASSPRPTGDTQYF. The CDR3 DNA is TGTGCCAGCAGCCCCCGACCCACTGGAGATACGCAGTATTTT. This chain links TRBV6-5 with TRBJ2-3; D gene uncertain. The CDR3 contains 14 residues. Germline V gene lookup returns CDR1 MNHEY and CDR2 SVGAGI. V dropped 6 bases and J dropped 5 bases, with 15 bases sitting between them.

The J gene is TRBJ2-3, the V gene TRBV7-6; the D is unclear. Trimming cost V 1 base and J 2 bases, with 13 bases left between them. CDR3 length: 16 amino acids. CDR1 is SGHVS, CDR2 FNYEAQ, per germline. The CDR3 DNA follows: TGTGCCAGCAGCTTAGGTGTTCAGAGCTTCACAGATACGCAGTATTTT. It encodes CASSLGVQSFTDTQYF. Full variable domain (outside the CDR3, taken from reference TRBV7-6 and TRBJ2-3): GAGVSQSPRYKVTKRGQDVALRCDPISGHVSLYWYRQALGQGPEFLTYFNYEAQQDKSGLPNDRFSAERPEGSISTLTIQRTEQRDSAMYRCASSLGVQSFTDTQYFGPGTRLTVL.

The chain links TRBV18 to TRBJ2-5; 7 positions match TRBD1. With V trimmed by 5 bases and J by 2 bases, 5 bases remained unmatched. Germline V gene data show CDR1 as KGHSH and CDR2 as LQKENI. The CDR3 is 14 amino acids. CDR3 residues: CASSFNRGQETQYF. In DNA, the CDR3 is TGTGCCAGCTCATTCAACAGGGGACAAGAGACCCAGTACTTC.

The chain links TRBV5-1 to TRBJ2-7; 14 positions match TRBD2. V was clipped by 3 bases and J by 3 bases; unmatched bases: 2. CDR3 length equals 15 residues. Germline V CDR1 and CDR2: SGHRS, YFSETQ. The CDR3 DNA follows: TGCGCCAGCAGCTCCGGGACTAGCGGGAGCTACGAGCAGTACTTC. It codes for CASSSGTSGSYEQYF.

This clone was seen a single time. The rearrangement joins TRBV10-3 to TRBJ2-5; possible D gene TRBD2, 5 bases. V gave up 1 base and J gave up 3 bases, with 9 bases separating them. CDR3 size: 14 residues. Germline V lookup: CDR1 ENHRY, CDR2 SYGVKD. The CDR3 is CAISEFERKETQYF. CDR3 sequence (DNA): TGTGCCATCAGTGAGTTTGAGCGGAAAGAGACCCAGTACTTC.

This chain joins TRBV11-2 and TRBJ1-2; no clear D. Per germline, CDR1 SGHAT and CDR2 FQNNGV. CDR3 length: 12 residues. The ends were cut back, 0 bases at V and 4 bases at J, with 3 bases in the middle. In DNA, the CDR3 is TGTGCCAGCAGCTTAGACAGCTATGGCTACACCTTC. It yields the protein CASSLDSYGYTF.

The rearrangement joins TRBV9 to TRBJ2-5, with 10 bases that match TRBD2. J lost 4 bases, V lost 3 bases, and 6 bases had no gene match. Germline CDR1 reads SGDLS; CDR2 reads YYNGEE. The CDR3 is made up of 15 amino acids. CDR3 bases: TGTGCCAGCAGCGCCCTACTAGCGGGAATAGAGACCCAGTACTTC. Residues: CASSALLAGIETQYF.

The chain combines TRBV29-1 with TRBJ1-1; D gene ambiguous. V lost 7 bases, J lost 1 base, and 7 bases lay in between. Germline loops: CDR1 SQVTM, CDR2 ANQGSEA. The CDR3 sequence is 11 residues long. The CDR3 DNA follows: TGCAGCGCCGGAAGGAACACTGAAGCTTTCTTT. Translation: CSAGRNTEAFF.

V usage is TRBV19 and J usage is TRBJ2-1, with a weak D call TRBD1 (6 bases). V was shortened by 3 bases and J by 2 bases, with 11 bases between the two germline ends. This CDR3 has 15 amino acids. Looked up from germline, CDR1 is LNHDA and CDR2 is SQIVND (reference sequence). The CDR3 bases are TGTGCCAGTAGTATGCCGACAGGCACCTACAATGAGCAGTTCTTC. Its translation is CASSMPTGTYNEQFF.

This clone has just one count. This sequence joins TRBV7-3 and TRBJ2-1; possible D gene TRBD2, 6 bases. The V and J ends lost 3 bases and 6 bases respectively, with 15 bases between them. This CDR3 contains 15 residues. Germline assignment: CDR1 SGHTA and CDR2 FQGTGA. The CDR3 DNA is TGTGCCAGCAGCTTCCGCGGGAACGCGCGCAATGAGCAGTTCTTC. Translation: CASSFRGNARNEQFF.

V and J are TRBV19 and TRBJ1-1; D is possibly TRBD1 (5 bases). Looked up from germline, CDR1 is LNHDA and CDR2 is SQIVND (reference sequence). The CDR3 runs 13 residues. V was pared by 6 bases and J by 6 bases, with 14 bases between. CDR3 sequence (DNA): TGTGCCAGTAGCCAAGAGGGACGGTCTGAAGCTTTCTTT. Translation gives CASSQEGRSEAFF.